This T cell receptor (beta chain) was sequenced during a study of blood T cell repertoires in COVID-19. This CDR3 has 13 residues. Germline V gene lookup returns CDR1 SQVTM and CDR2 ANQGSEA. V was cut by 4 bases and J by 0 bases, with 7 bases left in between. Produced via immunoSEQ multiplex PCR; TCRdb's table is partial and in-frame only. In the table there are about 300,000 clones, around nine tenths of which are singletons. The rearrangement joins TRBV29-1 to TRBJ2-4; D gene ambiguous. Input material: PBMCs or T cells enriched from blood (not recorded which). The clonotype was recovered from a woman between 18 and 29 years old who had recovered from COVID-19. Here the CDR3 reads CSVGIQAKNIQYF. CDR3 bases: TGCAGCGTTGGCATACAAGCCAAAAACATTCAGTACTTC. The complete variable domain, with remaining parts taken from reference TRBV29-1 and TRBJ2-4, reads SAVISQKPSRDICQRGTSLTIQCQVDSQVTMMFWYRQQPGQSLTLIATANQGSEATYESGFVIDKFPISRPNLTFSTLTVSNMSPEDSSIYLCSVGIQAKNIQYFGAGTRLSVL.